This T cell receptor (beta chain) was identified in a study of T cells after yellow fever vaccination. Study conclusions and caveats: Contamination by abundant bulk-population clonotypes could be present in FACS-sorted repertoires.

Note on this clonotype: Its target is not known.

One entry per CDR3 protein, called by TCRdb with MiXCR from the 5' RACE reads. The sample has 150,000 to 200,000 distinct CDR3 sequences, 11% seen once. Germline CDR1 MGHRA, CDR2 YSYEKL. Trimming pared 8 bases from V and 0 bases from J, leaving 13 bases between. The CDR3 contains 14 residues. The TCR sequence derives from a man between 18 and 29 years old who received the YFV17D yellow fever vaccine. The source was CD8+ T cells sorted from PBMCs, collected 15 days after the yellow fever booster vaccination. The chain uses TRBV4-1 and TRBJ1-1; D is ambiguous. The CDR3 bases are TGCGCCAGCGGGCCTGGGGTCATGAACACTGAAGCTTTCTTT. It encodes CASGPGVMNTEAFF.